These T cell receptor beta chains were read from a single sample in a study of T-cell memory formation after mild COVID-19. TCRdb re-called the 5' RACE reads with MiXCR, one entry per CDR3 protein. This sample has 250,000 or so distinct CDR3 sequences, with 15% to 20% found just once. The sequencing sample was made of PBMCs or a T cell subset sorted from them (not recorded which). The source is a man in his late teens or twenties who had mild COVID-19 (a few samples of this study predate the infection). Cell type and time point are not known. CDR3s include the opening cysteine and the closing phenylalanine or tryptophan. Fields, in order: V gene, J gene, D gene, clone size, CDR3 DNA, CDR3 protein. D genes are given only for firm matches. Size values are once, few and many counts, or a class for expanded clones, and some rows have none.

TRBV5-1	TRBJ2-3	TRBD2	.	TGCGCCAGCAGCTTGGAAGCTAGCGGGGGGGATACGCAGTATTTT	CASSLEASGGDTQYF
TRBV5-1	TRBJ2-2	TRBD1	once	TGCGCCAGCAGCCCCGGGACAGGCCCCGGGGAGCTGTTTTTT	CASSPGTGPGELFF
TRBV5-1	TRBJ1-5	.	.	TGCGCCAGCAGCGCAATTGGAGGGGATCAGCCCCAGCATTTT	CASSAIGGDQPQHF
TRBV2	TRBJ1-1	.	.	TGTGCCAGCAGGGGAGACAGCCGGAACACTGAAGCTTTCTTT	CASRGDSRNTEAFF
TRBV5-1	TRBJ2-4	TRBD1	many	TGCGCCAGCAGAGAGACAGGGACCGTAGACATTCAGTACTTC	CASRETGTVDIQYF
TRBV10-3	TRBJ2-2	TRBD1	.	TGTGCCATCAGTGATCCGGGACAGGGATACACCGGGGAGCTGTTTTTT	CAISDPGQGYTGELFF
TRBV7-9	TRBJ2-1	TRBD1	.	TGTGCCAGCAGCTTACAACAGGGGGCCTACAATGAGCAGTTCTTC	CASSLQQGAYNEQFF
TRBV20-1	TRBJ1-2	.	.	TGCAGTGCTCCCAGAGGGCAGAACTATGGCTACACCTTC	CSAPRGQNYGYTF
TRBV29-1	TRBJ1-3	.	.	TGCAGCACGACCAGGGCTTCTCTTTTAAGCTCTGGAAACACCATATATTTT	CSTTRASLLSSGNTIYF
TRBV4-3	TRBJ2-1	.	.	TGCGCCAGCAGCCGAGAGCGTAGCTCCTACAATGAGCAGTTCTTC	CASSRERSSYNEQFF
TRBV11-2	TRBJ2-1	.	.	TGTGCCAGCAGCTTAGATTTTTACAGGGCGGCGTTCTTC	CASSLDFYRAAFF